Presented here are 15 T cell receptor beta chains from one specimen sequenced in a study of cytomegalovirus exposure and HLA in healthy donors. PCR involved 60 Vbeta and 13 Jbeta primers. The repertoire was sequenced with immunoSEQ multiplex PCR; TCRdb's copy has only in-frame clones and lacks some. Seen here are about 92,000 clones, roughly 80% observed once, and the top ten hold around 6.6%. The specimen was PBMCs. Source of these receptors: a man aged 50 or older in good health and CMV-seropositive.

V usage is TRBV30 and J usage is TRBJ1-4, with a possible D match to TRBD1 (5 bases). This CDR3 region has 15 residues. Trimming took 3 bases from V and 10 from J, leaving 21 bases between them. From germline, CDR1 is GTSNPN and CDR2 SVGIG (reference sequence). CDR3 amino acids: CAWSSSTEAKGKLFF. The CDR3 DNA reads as TGTGCCTGGAGCTCCTCGACAGAGGCAAAGGGAAAACTGTTTTTT.

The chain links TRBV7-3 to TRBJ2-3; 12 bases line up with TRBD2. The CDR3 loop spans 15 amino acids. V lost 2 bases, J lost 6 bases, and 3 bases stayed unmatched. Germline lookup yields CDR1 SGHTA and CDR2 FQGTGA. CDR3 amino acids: CASSLSGTSGDTQYF. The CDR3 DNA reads TGTGCCAGCAGCTTATCTGGGACTAGCGGGGATACGCAGTATTTT. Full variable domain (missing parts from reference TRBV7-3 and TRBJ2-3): GAGVSQTPSNKVTEKGKYVELRCDPISGHTALYWYRQSLGQGPEFLIYFQGTGAADDSGLPNDRFFAVRPEGSVSTLKIQRTERGDSAVYLCASSLSGTSGDTQYFGPGTRLTVL.

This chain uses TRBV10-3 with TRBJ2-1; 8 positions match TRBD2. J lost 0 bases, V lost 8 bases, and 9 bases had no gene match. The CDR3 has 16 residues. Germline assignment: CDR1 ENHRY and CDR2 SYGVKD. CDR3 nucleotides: TGTGCCATCTCCTCCCGGGGGGGGAGCTCCTACAATGAGCAGTTCTTC. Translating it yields CAISSRGGSSYNEQFF.

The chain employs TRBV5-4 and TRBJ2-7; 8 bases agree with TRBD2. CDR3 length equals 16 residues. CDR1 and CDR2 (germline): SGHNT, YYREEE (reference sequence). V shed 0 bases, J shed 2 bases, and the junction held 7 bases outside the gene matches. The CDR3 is CASSLVFGTSTYEQYF. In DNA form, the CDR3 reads TGTGCCAGCAGCTTGGTGTTCGGGACTAGTACCTACGAGCAGTACTTC.

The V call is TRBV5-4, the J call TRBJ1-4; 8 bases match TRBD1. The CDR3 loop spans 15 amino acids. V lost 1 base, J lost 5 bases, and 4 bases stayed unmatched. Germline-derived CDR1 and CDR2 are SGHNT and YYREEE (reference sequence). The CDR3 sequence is CASSLRQGSNEKLFF. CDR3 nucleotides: TGTGCCAGCAGCTTGCGACAGGGGTCGAATGAAAAACTGTTTTTT. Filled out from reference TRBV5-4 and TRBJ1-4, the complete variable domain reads ETGVTQSPTHLIKTRGQQVTLRCSSQSGHNTVSWYQQALGQGPQFIFQYYREEENGRGNFPPRFSGLQFPNYSSELNVNALELDDSALYLCASSLRQGSNEKLFFGSGTQLSVL.

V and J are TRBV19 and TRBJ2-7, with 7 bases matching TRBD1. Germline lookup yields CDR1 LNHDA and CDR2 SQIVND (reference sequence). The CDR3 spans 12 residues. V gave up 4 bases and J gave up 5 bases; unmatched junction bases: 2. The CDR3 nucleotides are TGTGCCAGTAGTAGGCAGGGGGACGAGCAGTACTTC. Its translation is CASSRQGDEQYF.

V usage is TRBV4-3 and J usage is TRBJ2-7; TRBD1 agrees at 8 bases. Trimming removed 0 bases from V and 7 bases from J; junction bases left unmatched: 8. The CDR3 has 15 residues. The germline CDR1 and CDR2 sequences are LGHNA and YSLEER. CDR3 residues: CASSQDPSGTGEQYF. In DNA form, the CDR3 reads TGCGCCAGCAGCCAAGATCCGTCAGGGACAGGAGAGCAGTACTTC.

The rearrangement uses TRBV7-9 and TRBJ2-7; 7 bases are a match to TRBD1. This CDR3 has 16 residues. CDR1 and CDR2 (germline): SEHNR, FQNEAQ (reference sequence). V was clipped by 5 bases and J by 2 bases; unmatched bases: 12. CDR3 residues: CASSRGDRVSTYEQYF. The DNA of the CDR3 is TGTGCCAGCAGCCGAGGTGACAGGGTGTCTACCTACGAGCAGTACTTC.

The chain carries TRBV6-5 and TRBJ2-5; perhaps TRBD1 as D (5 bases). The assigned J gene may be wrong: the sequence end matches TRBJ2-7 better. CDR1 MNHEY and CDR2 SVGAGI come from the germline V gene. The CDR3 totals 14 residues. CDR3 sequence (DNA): TGTGCCAGCAGTTACTCAGGGGATTCCTACGAGCAGTACTTC. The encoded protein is CASSYSGDSYEQYF.

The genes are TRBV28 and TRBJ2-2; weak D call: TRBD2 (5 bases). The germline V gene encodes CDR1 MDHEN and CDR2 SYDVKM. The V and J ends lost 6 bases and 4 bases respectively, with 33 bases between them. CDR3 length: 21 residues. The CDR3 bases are TGTGCCAGCAGGGAGGTTGACGAACTTTTGGGCCCCCCCGCCATCACCGGGGAGCTGTTTTTT. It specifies CASREVDELLGPPAITGELFF. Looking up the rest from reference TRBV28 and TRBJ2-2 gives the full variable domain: DVKVTQSSRYLVKRTGEKVFLECVQDMDHENMFWYRQDPGLGLRLIYFSYDVKMKEKGDIPEGYSVSREKKERFSLILESASTNQTSMYLCASREVDELLGPPAITGELFFGEGSRLTVL.

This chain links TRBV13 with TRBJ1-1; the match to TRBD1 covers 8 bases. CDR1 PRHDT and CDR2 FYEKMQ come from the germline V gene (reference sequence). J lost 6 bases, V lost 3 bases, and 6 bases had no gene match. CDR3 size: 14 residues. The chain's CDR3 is CASSFRTGMAEAFF. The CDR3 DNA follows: TGTGCCAGCAGCTTCCGGACAGGGATGGCTGAAGCTTTCTTT.

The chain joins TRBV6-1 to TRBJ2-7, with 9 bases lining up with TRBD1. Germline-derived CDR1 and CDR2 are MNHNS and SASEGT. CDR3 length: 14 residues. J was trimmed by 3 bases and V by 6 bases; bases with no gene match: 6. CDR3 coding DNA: TGTGCCAGCAGATCGACAGGGGGGAGCTACGAGCAGTACTTC. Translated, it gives CASRSTGGSYEQYF.

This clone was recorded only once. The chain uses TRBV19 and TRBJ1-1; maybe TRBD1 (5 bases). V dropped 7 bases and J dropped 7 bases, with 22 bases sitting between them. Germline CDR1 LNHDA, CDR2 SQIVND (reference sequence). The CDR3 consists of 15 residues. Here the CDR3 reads CASTPPSAGSSEAFF. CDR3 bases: TGTGCCAGTACTCCCCCTTCGGCAGGGTCGAGTGAAGCTTTCTTT.

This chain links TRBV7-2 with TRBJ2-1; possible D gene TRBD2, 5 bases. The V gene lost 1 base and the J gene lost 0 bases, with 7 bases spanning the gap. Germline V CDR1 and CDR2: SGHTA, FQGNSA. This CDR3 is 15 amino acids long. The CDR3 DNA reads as TGTGCCAGCAGCTTAGAAGGGAGCTCCTACAATGAGCAGTTCTTC. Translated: CASSLEGSSYNEQFF. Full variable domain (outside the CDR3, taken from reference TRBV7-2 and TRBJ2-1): GAGVSQSPSNKVTEKGKDVELRCDPISGHTALYWYRQSLGQGLEFLIYFQGNSAPDKSGLPSDRFSAERTGGSVSTLTIQRTQQEDSAVYLCASSLEGSSYNEQFFGPGTRLTVL.

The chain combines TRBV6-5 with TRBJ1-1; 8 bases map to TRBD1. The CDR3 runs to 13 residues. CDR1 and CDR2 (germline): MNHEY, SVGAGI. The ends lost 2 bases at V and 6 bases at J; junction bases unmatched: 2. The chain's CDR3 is CASSYGTGSEAFF. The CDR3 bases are TGTGCCAGCAGTTACGGGACAGGCTCTGAAGCTTTCTTT.